This passage covers 10 T cell receptor beta chains from one sample sequenced in a study of control samples from healthy donors and cancer patients. Sequenced by immunoSEQ multiplex PCR; TCRdb stores in-frame clones only, minus some. The sample lists 150,000 to 200,000 clones, approximately 92% occurring once. Sequenced: blood. These receptors were obtained from a man younger than 35 in good health.

The chain combines TRBV28 with TRBJ1-2, with 7 positions matching TRBD1. The CDR3 contains 15 residues. Germline values: CDR1 MDHEN, CDR2 SYDVKM. V trimming: 6 bases; J trimming: 8 bases; junction bases outside the gene matches: 15. CDR3 amino acids: CASSELDRESRGYTF. The CDR3 DNA is TGTGCCAGCAGCGAATTAGACAGGGAATCCCGGGGCTACACCTTC.

The chain recombines TRBV5-1 with TRBJ2-2, with 8 bases fitting TRBD1. This CDR3 spans 15 amino acids. Trimming removed 2 bases from V and 1 base from J; junction bases left unmatched: 1. The germline CDR1 and CDR2 sequences are SGHRS and YFSETQ. In DNA, the CDR3 is TGCGCCAGCAGCTTACAGGGGGTGAACACCGGGGAGCTGTTTTTT. Its protein product is CASSLQGVNTGELFF.

DNA for the CDR3: TGTGCCAGCAGGGCAGGTGTAAATGAAAAACTGTTTTTT. Its protein is CASRAGVNEKLFF. The chain has TRBV2 and TRBJ1-4; D not certain. CDR3 length equals 13 residues. V gave up 6 bases and J gave up 5 bases, with 10 bases separating them. CDR1 and CDR2 from the germline V gene are SNHLY and FYNNEI.

CDR3 amino acids: CATSQRGPTDTQYF. CDR3 sequence (DNA): TGTGCCACCTCTCAGCGGGGGCCCACAGATACGCAGTATTTT. The J gene is TRBJ2-3, the V gene TRBV24-1, with 8 bases that match TRBD2. The CDR3 consists of 14 residues. The V and J ends lost 9 bases and 2 bases, in that order; junction bases with no gene match: 6. CDR1 and CDR2 (germline): KGHDR, SFDVKD.

The rearrangement links TRBV7-8 to TRBJ2-7, with D possibly matching TRBD1 (6 bases). Trimming took off 6 bases at V and 2 bases at J, with 23 bases between the two ends. Germline lookup yields CDR1 SGHVS and CDR2 FQNEAQ. This CDR3 is 17 amino acids long. The CDR3 nucleotides are TGTGCCAGCAGTTTGGGCACGTGGACAGAGAAAACCTACGAGCAGTACTTC. Its translation is CASSLGTWTEKTYEQYF. Filled out from reference TRBV7-8 and TRBJ2-7, the complete variable domain reads GAGVSQSPRYKVAKRGQDVALRCDPISGHVSLFWYQQALGQGPEFLTYFQNEAQLDKSGLPSDRFFAERPEGSVSTLKIQRTQQEDSAVYLCASSLGTWTEKTYEQYFGPGTRLTVT.

The V and J genes are TRBV5-4 and TRBJ1-2, with 7 positions matching TRBD1. J gave up 8 bases and V 2 bases, and 6 bases lay outside the gene matches. The CDR3 extends over 13 amino acids. Germline assignment: CDR1 SGHNT and CDR2 YYREEE (reference sequence). This chain's CDR3 is CASSFDRAGGYTF. The CDR3, as DNA: TGTGCCAGCAGCTTTGACAGGGCTGGGGGCTACACCTTC.

This clone occurred once. V usage is TRBV5-6 and J usage is TRBJ1-1; unclear D gene. The CDR3 has 13 residues. Trimming shortened V by 1 base and J by 4 bases, and 8 bases separated the two germline ends. Germline lookup yields CDR1 SGHDT and CDR2 YYEEEE. The CDR3 sequence is CASSLQSFTEAFF. DNA for the CDR3: TGTGCCAGCAGCTTGCAGTCTTTCACTGAAGCTTTCTTT.

The chain links TRBV5-1 to TRBJ1-2; 7 bases are shared with TRBD1. V trimming: 0 bases; J trimming: 5 bases; junction bases outside the gene matches: 10. This CDR3 has 16 residues. Germline CDR1 reads SGHRS; CDR2 reads YFSETQ. The CDR3 sequence: CASSLEGAHALYGYTF. Written as DNA, the CDR3 is TGCGCCAGCAGCTTGGAGGGGGCGCACGCGCTATATGGCTACACCTTC.

The V call is TRBV19, the J call TRBJ2-7; D remains ambiguous. This CDR3 comprises 11 residues. V was cut by 4 bases and J by 5 bases, with 6 bases left in between. Germline V CDR1 and CDR2: LNHDA, SQIVND (reference sequence). CDR3 sequence: CASSTGHEQYF. The DNA of the CDR3 is TGTGCCAGTAGTACAGGTCACGAGCAGTACTTC.

The gene calls are TRBV6-5 and TRBJ2-2, with a tentative D call TRBD2 (5 bases). Deletions cut 6 bases from V and 5 bases from J, with 16 bases between. Per germline, CDR1 MNHEY and CDR2 SVGAGI. The CDR3 extends over 15 amino acids. The CDR3 protein is CASRIWGEGTGELFF. The DNA of the CDR3 is TGTGCCAGCAGGATTTGGGGAGAGGGTACCGGGGAGCTGTTTTTT.